Sequencing of this T cell receptor (beta chain) was carried out in a study of shared clonotypes between healthy human individuals. Study information: Used for every donor were three CD4 naive, three CD4 memory, two CD8 naive and one CD8 memory plate. Study-level points and caveats: Memory subsets had estimated richness that was generally smaller than that of naive subsets. Rarefaction exposed incomplete sorted-subset sequencing despite large depth.

About this clone: Its specificity is unknown.

The CDR3 is made up of 11 amino acids. CDR1 is SGDLS and CDR2 is YYNGEE in the germline V gene. The V end was cut by 7 bases, the J end by 8 bases, with 12 bases between. The table came from immunoSEQ multiplex PCR; TCRdb's copy has only in-frame clones and leaves some out. The sample holds around 690,000 clones, less than 95% seen once. The chain is built from TRBV9 and TRBJ1-1; a possible D gene is TRBD1 (6 bases). Sequenced input: memory CD8+ T cells from PBMCs. As for subset: CD45RO+ cells pooled with CCR7-negative TemRA cells. The clonotype originates from a man aged 18 to 30 in good health. Some clones in this sample may be carry-over from other donors' samples. The CDR3 loop is CASGKTGEAFF. The CDR3 nucleotides read TGTGCCAGCGGAAAAACAGGGGAAGCTTTCTTT.